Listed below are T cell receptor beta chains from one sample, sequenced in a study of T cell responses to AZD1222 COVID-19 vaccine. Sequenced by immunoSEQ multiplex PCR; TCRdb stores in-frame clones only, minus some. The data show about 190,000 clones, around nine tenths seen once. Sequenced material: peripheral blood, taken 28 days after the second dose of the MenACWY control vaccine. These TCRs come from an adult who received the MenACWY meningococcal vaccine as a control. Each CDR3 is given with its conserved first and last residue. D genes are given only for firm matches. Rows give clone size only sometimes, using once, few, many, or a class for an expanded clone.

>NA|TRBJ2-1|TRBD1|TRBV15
TGTGCCACCAGCACCGGGACAGGGAAACGGAATGAGCAGTTCTTC
CATSTGTGKRNEQFF
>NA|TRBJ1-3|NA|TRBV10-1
TGCGCCAGCAGTGAGTCCGATCGAGCTGGAAACACCATATATTTT
CASSESDRAGNTIYF
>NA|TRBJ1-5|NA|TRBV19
TGTGCCAGTACCGAGGGGAGGGGACTCTACAATCAGCCCCAGCATTTT
CASTEGRGLYNQPQHF
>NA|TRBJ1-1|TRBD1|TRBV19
TGTGCCAGTAGTAGCTACACAGGGGCGAACACTGAAGCTTTCTTT
CASSSYTGANTEAFF
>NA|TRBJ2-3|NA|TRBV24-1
TGTGCCACCAGTAGCGCAGACACAGATACGCAGTATTTT
CATSSADTDTQYF
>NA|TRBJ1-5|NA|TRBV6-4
TGTGCAGTCAGGGTGAAGCAGCCCCAGCATTTT
CAVRVKQPQHF
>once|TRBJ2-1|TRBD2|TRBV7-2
TGTGCCAGCAGCTTCCGGCTAGCGGGAATCTACAATGAGCAGTTCTTC
CASSFRLAGIYNEQFF
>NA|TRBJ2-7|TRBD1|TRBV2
TGTGCCAGCAGGCGGGGACAGGGGGCCTACGAGCAGTACTTC
CASRRGQGAYEQYF
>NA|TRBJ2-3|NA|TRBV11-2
TGTGCCAGCAGCTTAGATAGGCCCCTGAGTCGCACAGATACGCAGTATTTT
CASSLDRPLSRTDTQYF
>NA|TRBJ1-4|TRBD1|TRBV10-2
TGCGCCAGCAGTGGGACAGGGAGTCCAAAACTGTTTTTT
CASSGTGSPKLFF
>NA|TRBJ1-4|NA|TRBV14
TGTGCCAGCAGCCATGGACTCCTTGGGGAAAAACTGTTTTTT
CASSHGLLGEKLFF
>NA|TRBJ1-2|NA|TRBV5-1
TGCGCCAGCAGCTTGGGGGGGTACAGTAACTATGGCTACACCTTC
CASSLGGYSNYGYTF
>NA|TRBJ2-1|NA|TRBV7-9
TGTGCCAGCGCAGAGTCAGAATACAATGAGCAGTTCTTC
CASAESEYNEQFF
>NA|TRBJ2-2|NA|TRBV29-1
TGCAGCGGAAGGGAGGTCACCGGGGAGCTGTTTTTT
CSGREVTGELFF
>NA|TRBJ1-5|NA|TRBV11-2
TGTGCCAGCAGCTTAGATAGGGGAGTAAATCAGCCCCAGCATTTT
CASSLDRGVNQPQHF
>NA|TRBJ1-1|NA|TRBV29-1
TGCAGCGTTGGGAGCACTGAAGCTTTCTTT
CSVGSTEAFF
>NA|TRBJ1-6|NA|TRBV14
TGTGCCAGCAGCCAAGAAGGCACAAGCTCCTATAATTCACCCCTCCACTTT
CASSQEGTSSYNSPLHF
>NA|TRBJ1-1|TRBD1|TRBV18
TGTGCCAGCTCAGCCGACAGGGGCACTGAAGCTTTCTTT
CASSADRGTEAFF
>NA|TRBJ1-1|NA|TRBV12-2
TGTGCAAGTCGCTTAGCGGGGGCCGGACGTATGATTATGAACACTGAAGCTTTCTTT
CASRLAGAGRMIMNTEAFF
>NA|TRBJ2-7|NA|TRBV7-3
TGTGCCAGCAGCTCTCTTTCGGGCTACGAGCAGTACTTC
CASSSLSGYEQYF
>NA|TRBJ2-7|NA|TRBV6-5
TGTGCCAGCAGCCGAATAACCTACGAGCAGTACTTC
CASSRITYEQYF
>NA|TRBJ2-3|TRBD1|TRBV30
TGTGCCTGGACCGGGGGGACAGGGGGTACGCAGTATTTT
CAWTGGTGGTQYF
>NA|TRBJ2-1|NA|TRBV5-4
TGTGCCAGCAGCCCCCTCTACCAGGGCCCGGACAATGAGCAGTTCTTC
CASSPLYQGPDNEQFF
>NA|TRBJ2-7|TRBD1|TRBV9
TGTGCCAGCAGCGTGACAGGGGGAAGCGAGCAGTACTTC
CASSVTGGSEQYF
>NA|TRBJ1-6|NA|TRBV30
TGTGCCTGGAGTGTACGGGGGGACCTTCTCCACTTT
CAWSVRGDLLHF
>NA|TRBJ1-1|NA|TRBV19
TGTGCCAGTAGTCCCGACAGGGAAGCTTTCTTT
CASSPDREAFF
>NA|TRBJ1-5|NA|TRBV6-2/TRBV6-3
TGTGCCAGCAGCCAGGGAAGCCTCAATCAGCCCCAGCATTTT
CASSQGSLNQPQHF
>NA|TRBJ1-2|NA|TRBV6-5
TGTGCCAGCAGTTACTCGCGTGGGGCCTATGGCTACACCTTC
CASSYSRGAYGYTF
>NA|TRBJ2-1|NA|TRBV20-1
TGCAGTGCTAGTGGGGAACCTGGTGAGCAGTTCTTC
CSASGEPGEQFF
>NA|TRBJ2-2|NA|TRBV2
TGTGCCAGCAGGGGCGGCCTCACCGGGGAGCTGTTTTTT
CASRGGLTGELFF
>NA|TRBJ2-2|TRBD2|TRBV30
TGTGCCTGGAGTCTGACTAGCAAAGACGGGGAGCTGTTTTTT
CAWSLTSKDGELFF
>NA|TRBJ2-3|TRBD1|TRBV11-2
TGTGCCAGCAGCCTGAGAGGGGGCCGCACAGATACGCAGTATTTT
CASSLRGGRTDTQYF
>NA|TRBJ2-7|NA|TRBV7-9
TGTGCCAGCGGATTCGGACAGCCGATGCGCGAGCAGTACTTC
CASGFGQPMREQYF
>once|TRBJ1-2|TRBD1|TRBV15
TGTGCCACCAGCGCCCACTCGACAGGGGGCTTGGGAGGCTACACCTTC
CATSAHSTGGLGGYTF
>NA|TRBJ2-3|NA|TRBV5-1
TGCGCCAGCAGCGGACCAACAGATACGCAGTATTTT
CASSGPTDTQYF
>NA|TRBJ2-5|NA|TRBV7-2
TGTGCCAGCAGCTTAATCAGCTCCCAAGAGACCCAGTACTTC
CASSLISSQETQYF
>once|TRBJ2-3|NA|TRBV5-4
TGTGCCAGCAGCTTGGGAGGAGATAGCACAGATACGCAGTATTTT
CASSLGGDSTDTQYF
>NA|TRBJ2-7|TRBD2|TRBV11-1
TGTGCCAGCAGTCGAACTAGCGAAGGCGAGCAGTACTTC
CASSRTSEGEQYF
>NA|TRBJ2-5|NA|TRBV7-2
TGTGCCAGCAGCTTAGCCGGTACAGAGCAAGAGACCCAGTACTTC
CASSLAGTEQETQYF
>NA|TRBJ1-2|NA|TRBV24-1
TGTGCCACCAGTAAAGGTCCGGGACACAACTATGGCTACACCTTC
CATSKGPGHNYGYTF
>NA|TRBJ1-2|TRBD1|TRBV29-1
TGCAGCGTCGCCATCCCGGGACAGGGGGGATATGGCTACACCTTC
CSVAIPGQGGYGYTF
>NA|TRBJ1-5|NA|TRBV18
TGTGCCAGCTCACCCACAGGTTCGGGTCGCCAGCCCCAGCATTTT
CASSPTGSGRQPQHF
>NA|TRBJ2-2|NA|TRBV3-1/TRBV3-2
TGTGCCAGCAGCCAATACGGGGGGAACACCGGGGAGCTGTTTTTT
CASSQYGGNTGELFF